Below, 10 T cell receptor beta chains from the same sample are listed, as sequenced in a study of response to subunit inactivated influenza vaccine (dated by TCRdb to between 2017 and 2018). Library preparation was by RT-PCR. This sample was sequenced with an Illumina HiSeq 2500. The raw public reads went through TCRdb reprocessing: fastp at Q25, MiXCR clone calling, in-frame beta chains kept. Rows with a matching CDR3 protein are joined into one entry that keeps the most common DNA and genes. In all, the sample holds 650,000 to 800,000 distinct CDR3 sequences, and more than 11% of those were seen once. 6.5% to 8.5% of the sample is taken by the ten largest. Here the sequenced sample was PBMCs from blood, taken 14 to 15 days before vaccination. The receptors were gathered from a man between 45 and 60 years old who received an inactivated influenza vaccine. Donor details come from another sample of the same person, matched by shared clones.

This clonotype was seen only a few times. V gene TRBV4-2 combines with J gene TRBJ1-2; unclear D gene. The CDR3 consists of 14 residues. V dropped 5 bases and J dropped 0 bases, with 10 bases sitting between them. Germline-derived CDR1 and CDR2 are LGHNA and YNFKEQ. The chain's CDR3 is CASSAAVTNYGYTF. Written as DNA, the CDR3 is TGTGCCAGCAGCGCTGCGGTTACTAACTATGGCTACACCTTC.

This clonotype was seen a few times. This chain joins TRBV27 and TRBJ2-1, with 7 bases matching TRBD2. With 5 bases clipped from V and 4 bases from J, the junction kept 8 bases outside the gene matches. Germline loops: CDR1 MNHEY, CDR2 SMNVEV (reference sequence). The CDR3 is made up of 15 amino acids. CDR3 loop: CASSLEGLRYNEQFF. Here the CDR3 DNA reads TGTGCCAGCAGTCTGGAGGGACTACGGTACAATGAGCAGTTCTTC.

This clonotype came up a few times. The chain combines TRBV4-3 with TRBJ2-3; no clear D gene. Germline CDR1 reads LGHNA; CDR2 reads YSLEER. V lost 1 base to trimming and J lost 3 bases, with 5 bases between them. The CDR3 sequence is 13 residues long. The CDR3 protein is CASSQVRTDTQYF. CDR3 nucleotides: TGCGCCAGCAGCCAAGTTAGGACAGATACGCAGTATTTT.

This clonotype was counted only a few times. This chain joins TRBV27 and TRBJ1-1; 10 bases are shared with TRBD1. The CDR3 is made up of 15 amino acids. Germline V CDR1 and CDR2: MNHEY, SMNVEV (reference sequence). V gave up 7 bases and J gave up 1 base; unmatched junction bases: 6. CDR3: CASKGQGMENTEAFF. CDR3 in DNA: TGTGCCAGCAAGGGACAGGGGATGGAGAACACTGAAGCTTTCTTT.

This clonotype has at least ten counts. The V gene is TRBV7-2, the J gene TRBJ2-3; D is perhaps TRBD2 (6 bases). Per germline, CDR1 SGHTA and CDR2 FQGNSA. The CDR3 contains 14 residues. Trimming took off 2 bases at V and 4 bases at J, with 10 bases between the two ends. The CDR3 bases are TGTGCCAGCAGCTTATCGCGGGGATCAGATACGCAGTATTTT. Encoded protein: CASSLSRGSDTQYF.

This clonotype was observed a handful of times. CDR3 region: CATSDRLAATYNEQFF. CDR3 nucleotides: TGTGCCACCAGTGACCGACTAGCTGCCACCTACAATGAGCAGTTCTTC. The J gene is TRBJ2-1, the V gene TRBV24-1; 7 bases match TRBD2. The CDR3 is 16 residues long. Germline assignment: CDR1 KGHDR and CDR2 SFDVKD. V trimming: 4 bases; J trimming: 2 bases; junction bases outside the gene matches: 7.

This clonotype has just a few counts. The CDR3 nucleotides are TGCAGTGCTAGTCCTACCCACAATGAGCAGTTCTTC. Translated, it gives CSASPTHNEQFF. This chain joins TRBV20-1 and TRBJ2-1, with D unresolved. Looked up from germline, CDR1 is DFQATT and CDR2 is SNEGSKA (reference sequence). Trimming left V 3 bases short and J 5 bases short, with 8 bases between. CDR3 length: 12 residues.

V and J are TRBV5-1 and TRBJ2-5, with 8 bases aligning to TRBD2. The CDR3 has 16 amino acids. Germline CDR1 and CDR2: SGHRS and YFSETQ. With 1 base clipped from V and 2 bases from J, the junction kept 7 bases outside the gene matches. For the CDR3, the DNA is TGCGCCAGCAGCTTGAGTACTAGCGGCGGGCAAGAGACCCAGTACTTC. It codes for CASSLSTSGGQETQYF.

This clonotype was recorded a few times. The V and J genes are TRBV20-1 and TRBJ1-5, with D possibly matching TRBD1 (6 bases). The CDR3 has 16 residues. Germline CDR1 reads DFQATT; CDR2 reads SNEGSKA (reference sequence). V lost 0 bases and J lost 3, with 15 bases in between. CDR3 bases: TGCAGTGCTAGAGAGACGGGCAGGGGAAACAATCAGCCCCAGCATTTT. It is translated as CSARETGRGNNQPQHF.

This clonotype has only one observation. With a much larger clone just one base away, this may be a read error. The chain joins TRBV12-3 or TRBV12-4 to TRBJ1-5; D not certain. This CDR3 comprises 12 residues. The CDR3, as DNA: TGTGCCAGAAGTTTTCTCAGGCAGCCCCAGCATTTT. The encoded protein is CARSFLRQPQHF.